Listed here are 17 T cell receptor beta chains from one sample, sequenced in a study of T-cell reconstitution after alpha-beta-depleted transplantation in children. Researchers prepared the TCRbeta library using unique molecular identifiers, the study reports. Using its own MiXCR run on the PCR reads, TCRdb lists one record per CDR3 protein. Altogether just over 350,000 distinct CDR3 sequences are present, more than 10% being singletons, with the ten largest covering about 3.9%. The sequencing here drew on PBMCs, taken from the stem cell graft. The source of these receptors is a human donor who donated a stem cell graft to a child with Fanconi anemia.

The chain carries TRBV12-3 or TRBV12-4 and TRBJ1-3; perhaps TRBD1 as D (5 bases). The V end lost 5 bases, the J end lost 1 base, and 12 bases lay between the germline ends. CDR3 length: 15 residues. In DNA form, the CDR3 reads TGTGCCAGCAGTCATCAGGGTTTTTCTGGAAACACCATATATTTT. The encoded protein is CASSHQGFSGNTIYF.

This clonotype was counted between two and nine times. The V gene is TRBV9, the J gene TRBJ1-6, with unresolved D. The germline V and J ends were trimmed by 3 bases and 7 bases, with 8 bases remaining between them. The germline V gene has CDR1 SGDLS and CDR2 YYNGEE. This CDR3 is 13 amino acids long. CDR3 loop: CASSADANSPLHF. The CDR3 nucleotides are TGTGCCAGCAGCGCCGACGCGAATTCACCCCTCCACTTT.

CDR3: CASSLSFGTDTQYF. The CDR3 DNA follows: TGTGCCAGCAGTTTATCGTTCGGGACAGATACGCAGTATTTT. The genes are TRBV27 and TRBJ2-3; D unresolved. Germline V gene data show CDR1 as MNHEY and CDR2 as SMNVEV (reference sequence). The CDR3 contains 14 residues. V dropped 0 bases and J dropped 3 bases, with 7 bases sitting between them.

V and J are TRBV29-1 and TRBJ2-5, with D tentatively TRBD1 (5 bases). V shed 6 bases and J shed 2 bases, with 7 bases lying between them. The germline CDR1 and CDR2 sequences are SQVTM and ANQGSEA. This CDR3 has 11 amino acids. As DNA, the CDR3 is TGCAGCGTCACAGGTCAAGAGACCCAGTACTTC. Amino acids: CSVTGQETQYF.

This clonotype was counted many times. This sequence joins TRBV20-1 and TRBJ2-1; possibly TRBD2 for D (5 bases). CDR3 length equals 16 residues. Between the trimmed V and J ends, which lost 2 bases and 5 bases, there was a span of 19 bases. Germline CDR1 reads DFQATT; CDR2 reads SNEGSKA (reference sequence). The CDR3 region has the DNA TGCAGTGCTAGATCCCAGGCCCGCGCGAGGGACAATGAGCAGTTCTTC. As protein: CSARSQARARDNEQFF.

This clonotype was seen repeatedly, ten times or more. The chain combines TRBV11-2 with TRBJ1-1; the D is unclear. Germline V lookup: CDR1 SGHAT, CDR2 FQNNGV. V shed 3 bases and J shed 5 bases, with 10 bases lying between them. The CDR3 consists of 13 residues. This chain's CDR3 is CASSLSTRTEAFF. CDR3 in DNA: TGTGCCAGCAGCTTGTCGACACGGACTGAAGCTTTCTTT.

The rearrangement links TRBV5-6 to TRBJ2-3; D remains unclear. The V gene's germline CDR1 is SGHDT and CDR2 YYEEEE. This CDR3 contains 15 residues. V gave up 2 bases and J gave up 6 bases, with 16 bases separating them. For the CDR3, the DNA is TGTGCCAGCAGCTTTGGACCCAAACGATGGGATACGCAGTATTTT. It translates to CASSFGPKRWDTQYF.

This clonotype was counted between two and nine times. The chain is built from TRBV10-3 and TRBJ2-1; 14 positions match TRBD2. The CDR3 runs to 17 residues. V gave up 6 bases and J gave up 3 bases; unmatched junction bases: 7. The V gene's germline CDR1 is ENHRY and CDR2 SYGVKD. The CDR3 DNA reads as TGTGCCATCAGAGGGACTAGCGGGGGAAAGAACTACAATGAGCAGTTCTTC. Protein sequence: CAIRGTSGGKNYNEQFF.

There are many counts of this clonotype. The chain has TRBV6-1 and TRBJ1-2, with TRBD1 identical over 8 bases. The CDR3 totals 16 residues. V shed 3 bases, J shed 2 bases, and the junction held 8 bases outside the gene matches. Per germline, CDR1 MNHNS and CDR2 SASEGT. As DNA, the CDR3 is TGTGCCAGCAGTGACAAAAGACAGGGGCAGAACTATGGCTACACCTTC. The encoded protein is CASSDKRQGQNYGYTF.

This clonotype was seen once. The CDR3 reads CASSRRTSGTDTQYF. Written as DNA, the CDR3 is TGTGCCAGCTCACGGCGGACGTCGGGCACAGATACGCAGTATTTT. V is TRBV18 and J is TRBJ2-3; D unclear. V was trimmed by 4 bases and J by 1 base, leaving 12 bases between them. Germline assignment: CDR1 KGHSH and CDR2 LQKENI. CDR3 length: 15 residues.

This clonotype was observed many times. This sequence joins TRBV7-9 and TRBJ1-1, with D possibly TRBD1 on 5 matching bases. Trimming removed 5 bases from V and 3 bases from J, with 10 bases in between. This CDR3 is 13 amino acids long. CDR1 is SEHNR, CDR2 FQNEAQ, per germline (reference sequence). The CDR3 protein is CASSTEQDTEAFF. As DNA, the CDR3 is TGTGCCAGCAGCACCGAACAGGACACTGAAGCTTTCTTT.

This clonotype was seen only a few times. Written as DNA, the CDR3 is TGTGCCAGCAGCCTTGGGACAGGGGCCGTTAATCAGCCCCAGCATTTT. Protein: CASSLGTGAVNQPQHF. The genes are TRBV7-9 and TRBJ1-5, with 10 positions matching TRBD1. J was trimmed by 4 bases and V by 5 bases; bases with no gene match: 8. The CDR3 consists of 16 residues. The germline gives CDR1 SEHNR, CDR2 FQNEAQ (reference sequence). The entire variable domain, with the rest obtained from reference TRBV7-9 and TRBJ1-5, is as follows: DTGVSQNPRHKITKRGQNVTFRCDPISEHNRLYWYRQTLGQGPEFLTYFQNEAQLEKSRLLSDRFSAERPKGSFSTLEIQRTEQGDSAMYLCASSLGTGAVNQPQHFGDGTRLSIL.

This clonotype was observed a few times. The chain uses TRBV10-3 and TRBJ2-6; a possible D gene is TRBD1 (5 bases). Germline V gene data show CDR1 as ENHRY and CDR2 as SYGVKD. The CDR3 is 20 residues long. V lost 4 bases and J lost 0, with 22 bases in between. The CDR3 loop reads CAISGGSMQALSSGANVLTF. CDR3 DNA: TGTGCCATCAGTGGGGGCAGTATGCAGGCTCTTAGCTCTGGGGCCAACGTCCTGACTTTC.

This clonotype was observed many times. The genes are TRBV3-1 and TRBJ2-1; tentative D call: TRBD2 (7 bases). The ends were cut back, 0 bases at V and 6 bases at J, with 15 bases in the middle. Germline values: CDR1 LGHDT, CDR2 YNNKEL (reference sequence). The CDR3 length is 16 residues. CDR3 residues: CASSQEGGGAFNEQFF. The CDR3 coding sequence is TGTGCCAGCAGCCAAGAAGGAGGGGGGGCGTTCAATGAGCAGTTCTTC.

This clonotype was counted between two and nine times. The gene calls are TRBV11-1 and TRBJ1-4; D is undetermined. This CDR3 contains 18 residues. Germline V gene data show CDR1 as SGHAT and CDR2 as FQDESV (reference sequence). Trimming took 4 bases from V and 0 from J, leaving 18 bases between them. CDR3 coding DNA: TGTGCCAGCAGCTACCAGGTTGGCCAGCACGCAACTAATGAAAAACTGTTTTTT. Translated, it gives CASSYQVGQHATNEKLFF. The full variable domain, in which reference TRBV11-1 and TRBJ1-4 provide the parts outside the CDR3, is EAEVAQSPRYKITEKSQAVAFWCDPISGHATLYWYRQILGQGPELLVQFQDESVVDDSQLPKDRFSAERLKGVDSTLKIQPAELGDSAMYLCASSYQVGQHATNEKLFFGSGTQLSVL.

The gene calls are TRBV2 and TRBJ1-1; no clear D gene. The germline V and J ends were trimmed by 7 bases and 3 bases, with 6 bases remaining between them. Germline loops: CDR1 SNHLY, CDR2 FYNNEI. This CDR3 spans 11 amino acids. CDR3 amino acids: CASTTHTEAFF. In DNA form, the CDR3 reads TGTGCCAGCACTACACACACTGAAGCTTTCTTT. Full variable domain (missing parts from reference TRBV2 and TRBJ1-1): EPEVTQTPSHQVTQMGQEVILRCVPISNHLYFYWYRQILGQKVEFLVSFYNNEISEKSEIFDDQFSVERPDGSNFTLKIRSTKLEDSAMYFCASTTHTEAFFGQGTRLTVV.

This rearrangement joins TRBV12-3 or TRBV12-4 to TRBJ2-3; no clear D gene. The CDR3 is 13 residues long. Trimming took off 8 bases at V and 5 bases at J, with 14 bases between the two ends. CDR3 in amino acids: CASHKGPGDTQYF. The CDR3 nucleotides read TGTGCCAGCCACAAGGGCCCCGGAGATACGCAGTATTTT.